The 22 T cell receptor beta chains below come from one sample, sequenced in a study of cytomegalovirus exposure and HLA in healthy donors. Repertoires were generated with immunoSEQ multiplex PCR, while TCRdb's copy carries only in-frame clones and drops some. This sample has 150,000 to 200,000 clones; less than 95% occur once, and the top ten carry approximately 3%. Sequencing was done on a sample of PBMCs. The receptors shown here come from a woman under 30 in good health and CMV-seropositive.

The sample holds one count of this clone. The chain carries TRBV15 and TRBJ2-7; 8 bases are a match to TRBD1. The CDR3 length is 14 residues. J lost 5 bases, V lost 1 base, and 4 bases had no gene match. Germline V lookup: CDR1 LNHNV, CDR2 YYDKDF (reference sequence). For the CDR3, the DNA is TGTGCCACCAGCAGAGGGACAGGGTTGGACGAGCAGTACTTC. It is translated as CATSRGTGLDEQYF.

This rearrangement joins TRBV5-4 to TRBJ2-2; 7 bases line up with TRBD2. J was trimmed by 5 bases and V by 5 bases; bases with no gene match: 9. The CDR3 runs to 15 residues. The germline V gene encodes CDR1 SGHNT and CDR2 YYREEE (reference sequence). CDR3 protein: CASSSSGVGTGELFF. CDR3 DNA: TGTGCCAGCAGTTCAAGCGGGGTGGGAACCGGGGAGCTGTTTTTT.

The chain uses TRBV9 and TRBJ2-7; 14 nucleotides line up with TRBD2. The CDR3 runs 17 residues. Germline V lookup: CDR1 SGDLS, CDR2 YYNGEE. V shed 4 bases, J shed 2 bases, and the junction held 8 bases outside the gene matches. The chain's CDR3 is CASSPNLGLAGAYEQYF. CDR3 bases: TGTGCCAGCAGCCCTAATCTGGGACTAGCGGGAGCCTACGAGCAGTACTTC.

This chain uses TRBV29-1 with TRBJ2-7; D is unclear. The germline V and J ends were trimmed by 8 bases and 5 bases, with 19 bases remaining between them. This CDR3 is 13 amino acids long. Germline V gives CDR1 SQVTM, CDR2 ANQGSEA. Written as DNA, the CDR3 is TGCAGCACAGTCGACGGTCCTAATGACGAGCAGTACTTC. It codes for CSTVDGPNDEQYF.

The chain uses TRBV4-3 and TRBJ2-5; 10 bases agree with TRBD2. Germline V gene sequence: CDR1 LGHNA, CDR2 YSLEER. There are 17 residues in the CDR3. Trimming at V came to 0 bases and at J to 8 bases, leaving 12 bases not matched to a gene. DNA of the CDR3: TGCGCCAGCAGCCAAGATCCAGGACTAGCGGAACGAGGCACCCAGTACTTC. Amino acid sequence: CASSQDPGLAERGTQYF.

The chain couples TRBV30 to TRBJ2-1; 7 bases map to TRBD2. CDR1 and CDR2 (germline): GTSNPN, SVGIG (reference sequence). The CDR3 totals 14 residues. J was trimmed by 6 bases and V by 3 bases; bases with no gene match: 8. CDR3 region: CAWRKAGNSNEQFF. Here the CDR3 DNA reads TGTGCCTGGAGAAAAGCGGGGAACTCCAATGAGCAGTTCTTC. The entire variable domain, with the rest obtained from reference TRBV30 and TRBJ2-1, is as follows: SQTIHQWPATLVQPVGSPLSLECTVEGTSNPNLYWYRQAAGRGLQLLFYSVGIGQISSEVPQNLSASRPQDRQFILSSKKLLLSDSGFYLCAWRKAGNSNEQFFGPGTRLTVL.

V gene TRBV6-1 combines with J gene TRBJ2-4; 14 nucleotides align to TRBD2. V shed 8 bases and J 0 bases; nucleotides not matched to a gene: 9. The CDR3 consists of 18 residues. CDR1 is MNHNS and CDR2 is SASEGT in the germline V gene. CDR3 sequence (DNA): TGTGCCAGCTGGGAAGGGACTAGCGGGGGAGTAGCCAAAAACATTCAGTACTTC. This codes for CASWEGTSGGVAKNIQYF.

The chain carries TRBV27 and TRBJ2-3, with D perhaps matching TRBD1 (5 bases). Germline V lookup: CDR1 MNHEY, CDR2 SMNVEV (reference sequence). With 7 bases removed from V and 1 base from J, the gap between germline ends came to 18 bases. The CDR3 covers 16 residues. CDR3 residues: CASTSGATFRTDTQYF. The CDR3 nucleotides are TGTGCCAGCACCTCTGGGGCGACTTTCCGCACAGATACGCAGTATTTT.

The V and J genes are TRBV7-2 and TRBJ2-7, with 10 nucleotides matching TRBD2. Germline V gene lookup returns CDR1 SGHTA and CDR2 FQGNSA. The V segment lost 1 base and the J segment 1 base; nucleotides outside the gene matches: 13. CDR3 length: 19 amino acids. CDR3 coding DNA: TGTGCCAGCAGCTTAGTTGCTAGCGGGAGCCCTAAAAATTCCTACGAGCAGTACTTC. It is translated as CASSLVASGSPKNSYEQYF.

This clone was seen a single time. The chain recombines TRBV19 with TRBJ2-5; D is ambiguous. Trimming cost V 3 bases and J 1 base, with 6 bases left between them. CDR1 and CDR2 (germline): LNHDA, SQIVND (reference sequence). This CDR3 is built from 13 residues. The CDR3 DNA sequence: TGTGCCAGTAGTATTAGCACCCAAGAGACCCAGTACTTC. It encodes CASSISTQETQYF.

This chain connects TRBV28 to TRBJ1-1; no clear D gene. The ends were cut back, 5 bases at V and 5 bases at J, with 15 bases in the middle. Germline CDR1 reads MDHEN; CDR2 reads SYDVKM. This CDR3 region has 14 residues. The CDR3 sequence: CASSVPGSVTEAFF. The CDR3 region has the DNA TGTGCCAGCAGTGTACCGGGGTCGGTAACTGAAGCTTTCTTT.

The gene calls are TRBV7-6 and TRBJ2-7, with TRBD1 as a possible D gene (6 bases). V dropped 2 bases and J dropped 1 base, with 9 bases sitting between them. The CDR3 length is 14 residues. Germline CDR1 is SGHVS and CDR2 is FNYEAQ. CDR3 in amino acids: CASSLSTGSYEQYF. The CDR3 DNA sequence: TGTGCCAGCAGCTTAAGCACAGGGTCCTACGAGCAGTACTTC.

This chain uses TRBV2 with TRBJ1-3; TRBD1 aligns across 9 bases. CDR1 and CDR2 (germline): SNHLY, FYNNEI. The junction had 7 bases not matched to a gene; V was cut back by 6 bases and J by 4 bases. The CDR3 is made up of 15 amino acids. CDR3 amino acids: CASRDRTGAGNTIYF. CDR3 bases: TGTGCCAGCAGGGATCGGACAGGGGCCGGAAACACCATATATTTT.

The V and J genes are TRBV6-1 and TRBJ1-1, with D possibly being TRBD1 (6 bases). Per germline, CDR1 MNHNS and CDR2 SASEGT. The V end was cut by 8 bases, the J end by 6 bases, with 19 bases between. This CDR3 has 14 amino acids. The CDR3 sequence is CASSPRGGDAEAFF. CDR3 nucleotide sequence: TGTGCCAGCTCCCCTAGGGGGGGAGACGCTGAAGCTTTCTTT.

The CDR3 here is CASSPGTGFNYGYTF. For the CDR3, the DNA is TGCGCCAGCAGCCCCGGGACAGGATTTAACTATGGCTACACCTTC. The chain is built from TRBV4-1 and TRBJ1-2; 8 bases map to TRBD1. The CDR3 runs to 15 residues. From germline, CDR1 is MGHRA and CDR2 YSYEKL. V shed 4 bases, J shed 1 base, and the junction held 5 bases outside the gene matches.

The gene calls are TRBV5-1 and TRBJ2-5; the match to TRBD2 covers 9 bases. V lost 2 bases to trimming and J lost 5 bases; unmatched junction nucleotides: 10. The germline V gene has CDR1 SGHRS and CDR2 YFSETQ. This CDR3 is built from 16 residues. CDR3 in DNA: TGCGCCAGCAGCTTTACCGCGCGGGAGGGCAGGGAGACCCAGTACTTC. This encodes CASSFTAREGRETQYF.

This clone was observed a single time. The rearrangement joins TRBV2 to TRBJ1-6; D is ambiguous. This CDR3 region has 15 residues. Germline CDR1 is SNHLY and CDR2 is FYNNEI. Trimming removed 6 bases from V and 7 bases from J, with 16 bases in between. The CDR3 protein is CASSSQFGPNSPLHF. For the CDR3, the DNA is TGTGCCAGCAGCTCTCAATTTGGCCCCAATTCACCCCTCCACTTT.

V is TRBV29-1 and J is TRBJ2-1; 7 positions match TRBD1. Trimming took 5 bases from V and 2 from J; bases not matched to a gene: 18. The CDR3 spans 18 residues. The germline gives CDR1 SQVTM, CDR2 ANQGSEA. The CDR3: CSVHRSRGGAVAYNEQFF. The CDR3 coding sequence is TGCAGCGTTCATAGGTCGCGAGGGGGCGCGGTAGCCTACAATGAGCAGTTCTTC.

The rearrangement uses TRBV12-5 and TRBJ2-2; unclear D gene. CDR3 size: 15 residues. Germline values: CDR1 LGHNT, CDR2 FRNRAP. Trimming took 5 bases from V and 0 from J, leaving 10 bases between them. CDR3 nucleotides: TGTGCTAGTGGTGGCCTTACAGCGAACACCGGGGAGCTGTTTTTT. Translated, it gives CASGGLTANTGELFF.

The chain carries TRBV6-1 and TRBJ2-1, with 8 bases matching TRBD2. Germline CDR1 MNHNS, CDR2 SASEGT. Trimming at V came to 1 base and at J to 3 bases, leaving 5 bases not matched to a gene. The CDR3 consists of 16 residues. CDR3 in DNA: TGTGCCAGCAGTGAAGTAGAGGGACTAGTCTACAATGAGCAGTTCTTC. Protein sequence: CASSEVEGLVYNEQFF.

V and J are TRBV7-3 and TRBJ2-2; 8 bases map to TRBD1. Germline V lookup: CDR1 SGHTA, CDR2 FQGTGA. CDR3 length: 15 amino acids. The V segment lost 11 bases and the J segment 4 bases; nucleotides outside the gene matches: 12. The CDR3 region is CARSWGQAPTGELFF. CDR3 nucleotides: TGTGCCCGATCGTGGGGACAGGCCCCCACCGGGGAGCTGTTTTTT.

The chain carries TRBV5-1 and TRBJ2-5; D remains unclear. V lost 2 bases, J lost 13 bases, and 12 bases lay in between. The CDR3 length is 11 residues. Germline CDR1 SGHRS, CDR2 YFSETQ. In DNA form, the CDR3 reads TGCGCCAGCAGCTTCCATCCTGTGCGGTACTTC. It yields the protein CASSFHPVRYF.